This T cell receptor (beta chain) was found in a study of Ad26.COV2.S vaccination and SARS-CoV-2 variants. As for the study in general: Donor allocation was to the COV1001 Ad26.COV2.S trial arm. Intramuscular Ad26.COV2.S doses were given once or twice, 56 days apart.

The germline CDR1 and CDR2 sequences are SQVTM and ANQGSEA. The CDR3 is 13 amino acids. The assay was immunoSEQ multiplex PCR, and TCRdb's table has in-frame clones only and misses some. The table has approximately 410,000 clones, 80% to 95% seen once. Study results and limitations: Breadth, reportedly substantial, characterized the spike-specific CD8+ and CD4+ T cell responses after vaccination.

The treatment denotes: 15 to 20 received Ad26.COV2.S at low or high dose, single or two shots; a few received placebo; per-sample allocation not given. Sampling took place 63 days after the first vaccine or placebo injection. The study used a vaccine consisting of an Ad26 vector that expressed Wuhan-strain SARS-CoV-2 spike. To note about this clone: Its antigen remains unidentified.

This receptor was obtained from a person aged 18-60 years who received the Ad26.COV2.S COVID-19 vaccine or a placebo. This chain connects TRBV29-1 to TRBJ1-6, with D maybe TRBD1 (5 bases). The specimen comprised peripheral blood, sampled in a trial of Ad26.COV2.S vaccine versus placebo. CDR3 loop: CAYSDSLNSPLHF. The CDR3 DNA follows: TGCGCTTACTCTGACAGCCTTAATTCACCCCTCCACTTT. The variable domain in full, completed from reference TRBV29-1 and TRBJ1-6, reads SAVISQKPSRDICQRGTSLTIQCQVDSQVTMMFWYRQQPGQSLTLIATANQGSEATYESGFVIDKFPISRPNLTFSTLTVSNMSPEDSSIYLCAYSDSLNSPLHFGNGTRLTVT.